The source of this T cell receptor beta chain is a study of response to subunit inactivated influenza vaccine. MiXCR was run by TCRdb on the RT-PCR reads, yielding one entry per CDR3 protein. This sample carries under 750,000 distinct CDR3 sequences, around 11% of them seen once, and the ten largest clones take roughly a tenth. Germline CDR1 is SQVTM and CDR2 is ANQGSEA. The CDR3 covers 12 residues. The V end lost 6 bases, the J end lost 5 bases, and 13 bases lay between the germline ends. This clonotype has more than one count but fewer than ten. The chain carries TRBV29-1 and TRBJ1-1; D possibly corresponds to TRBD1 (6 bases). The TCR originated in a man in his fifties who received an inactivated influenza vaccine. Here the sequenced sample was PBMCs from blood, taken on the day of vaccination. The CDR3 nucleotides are TGCAGCGTAAGGGGGGCGGGGACTGAAGCTTTCTTT. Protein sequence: CSVRGAGTEAFF.